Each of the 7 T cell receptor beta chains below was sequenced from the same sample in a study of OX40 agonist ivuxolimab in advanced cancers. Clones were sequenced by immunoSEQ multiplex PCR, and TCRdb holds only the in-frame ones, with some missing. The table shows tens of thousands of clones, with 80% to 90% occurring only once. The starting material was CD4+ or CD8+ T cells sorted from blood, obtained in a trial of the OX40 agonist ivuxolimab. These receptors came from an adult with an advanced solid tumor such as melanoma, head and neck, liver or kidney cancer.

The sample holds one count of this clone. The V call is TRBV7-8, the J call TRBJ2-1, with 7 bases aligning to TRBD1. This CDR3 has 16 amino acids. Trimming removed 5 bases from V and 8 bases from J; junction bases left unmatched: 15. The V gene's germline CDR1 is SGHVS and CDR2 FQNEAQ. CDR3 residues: CASSPRLGGDYYEQFF. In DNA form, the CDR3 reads TGTGCCAGCAGCCCCCGGTTAGGGGGCGATTATTATGAGCAGTTCTTC.

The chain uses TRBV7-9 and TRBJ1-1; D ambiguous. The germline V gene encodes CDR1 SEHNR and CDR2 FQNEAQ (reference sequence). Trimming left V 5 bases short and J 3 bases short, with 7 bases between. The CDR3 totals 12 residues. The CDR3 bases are TGTGCCAGCAGCCATAGGGACACTGAAGCTTTCTTT. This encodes CASSHRDTEAFF. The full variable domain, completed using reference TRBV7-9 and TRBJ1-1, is DTGVSQNPRHKITKRGQNVTFRCDPISEHNRLYWYRQTLGQGPEFLTYFQNEAQLEKSRLLSDRFSAERPKGSFSTLEIQRTEQGDSAMYLCASSHRDTEAFFGQGTRLTVV.

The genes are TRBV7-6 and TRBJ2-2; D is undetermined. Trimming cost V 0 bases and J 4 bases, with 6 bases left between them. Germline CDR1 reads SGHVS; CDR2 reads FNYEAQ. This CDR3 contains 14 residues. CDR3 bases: TGTGCCAGCAGCTTAGCGCAAGTCACCGGGGAGCTGTTTTTT. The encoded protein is CASSLAQVTGELFF.

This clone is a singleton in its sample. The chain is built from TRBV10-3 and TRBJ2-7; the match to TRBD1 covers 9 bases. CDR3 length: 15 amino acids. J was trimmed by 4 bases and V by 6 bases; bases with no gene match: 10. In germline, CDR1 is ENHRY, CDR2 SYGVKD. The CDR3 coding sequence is TGTGCCATCAGAGACCTTGGGACAGGGTTTTACGAGCAGTACTTC. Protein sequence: CAIRDLGTGFYEQYF.

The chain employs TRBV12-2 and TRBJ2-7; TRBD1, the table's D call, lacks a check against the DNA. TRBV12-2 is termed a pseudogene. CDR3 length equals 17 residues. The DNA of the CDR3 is TGTGCAAGTCGCTTAAAAGGCGGACAGGATAGCTCCTACGAGCAGTACTTC. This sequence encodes CASRLKGGQDSSYEQYF.

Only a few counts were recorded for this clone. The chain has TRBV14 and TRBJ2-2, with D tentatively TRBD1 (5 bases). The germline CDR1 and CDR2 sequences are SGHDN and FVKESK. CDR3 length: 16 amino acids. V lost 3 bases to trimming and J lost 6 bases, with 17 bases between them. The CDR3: CASSHETPLGAGELFF. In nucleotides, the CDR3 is TGTGCCAGCAGCCATGAAACGCCCTTAGGGGCCGGGGAGCTGTTTTTT.

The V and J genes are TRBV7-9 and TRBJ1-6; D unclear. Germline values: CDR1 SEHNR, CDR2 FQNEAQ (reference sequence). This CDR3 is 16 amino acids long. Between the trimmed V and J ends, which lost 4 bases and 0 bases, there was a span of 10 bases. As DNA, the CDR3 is TGTGCCAGCAGCTCATCGGGTAGCTCCTATAATTCACCCCTCCACTTT. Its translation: CASSSSGSSYNSPLHF.